This T cell receptor (beta chain) was observed in a study of T-cell reconstitution after alpha-beta-depleted transplantation in children. The germline V gene has CDR1 SQVTM and CDR2 ANQGSEA. The CDR3 sequence is 13 residues long. V gave up 5 bases and J gave up 4 bases, with 15 bases separating them. Study-wide points: About two months after transplant, alpha-beta T cells reportedly came from several hundred expanded graft clones. After transplant, high TCRbeta diversity at day 60 in some patients arose from surviving recipient T cells and thymic progenitors. T-cell numbers and diversity one year post-transplant derived largely from freshly generated T cells.

Molecular barcoding with unique molecular identifiers was used for the TCRbeta library. One entry per CDR3 protein results from TCRdb running MiXCR on the PCR reads. The sample has approximately 520,000 distinct CDR3 sequences; around 10% are singletons. As concerns this clonotype: Antigen unknown.

The source of this sequence is a female patient under 10 years old who had a stem cell transplant for aplastic anemia, so the T cells may come from the graft donor. This sample comprised PBMCs, mostly from graft donor cells, obtained 180 days after TCRalphabeta/CD19-depleted stem cell transplant. The chain employs TRBV29-1 and TRBJ2-7; D tentatively fits TRBD1 or TRBD2 (6 bases each). The CDR3 coding sequence is TGCAGCGTTCGGGGTCAGGGGAGGTACGAGCAGTACTTC. It encodes CSVRGQGRYEQYF.